This T cell receptor beta chain derives from a study of OX40 agonist ivuxolimab in advanced cancers. Notes on the study in general: The average count of expanded clones was higher among CD8+ T cells than among CD4+.

Profiling relied on immunoSEQ multiplex PCR, and the TCRdb table lists in-frame clones only, not all of them. The sample has roughly 40,000 clones, 75% to 90% seen once. On this clone itself: Its target is not known.

Trimming pared 5 bases from V and 7 bases from J, leaving 13 bases between. Germline-derived CDR1 and CDR2 are LNHDA and SQIVND (reference sequence). This CDR3 region has 13 residues. The sample was CD4+ or CD8+ T cells sorted from blood, taken in a trial of the OX40 agonist ivuxolimab. This clonotype was obtained from an adult with an advanced solid tumor such as melanoma, head and neck, liver or kidney cancer. The genes are TRBV19 and TRBJ2-3, with D possibly being TRBD2 (6 bases). In nucleotides, the CDR3 is TGTGCCAGTAGTGGGACTGGCGGATATACGCAGTATTTT. Translation gives CASSGTGGYTQYF.